Below, 17 T cell receptor beta chains from the same sample are listed, as sequenced in a study of graft-versus-host responses after intestinal transplantation. The assay was immunoSEQ multiplex PCR, and TCRdb's table has in-frame clones only and misses some. The sample lists 15,000 to 20,000 clones, about 80% occurring once. Graft material was processed, releasing intraepithelial and lamina propria lymphocytes. Source: ileum tissue, taken 104 days after intestinal transplant. These receptors all stem from a human patient who received an intestinal transplant, so some T cells may come from the graft donor.

CDR3 DNA sequence: TGTGCCAGCAGTTTAAGGACTAGCGGGAACAATGAGCAGTTCTTC. Protein: CASSLRTSGNNEQFF. This sequence joins TRBV28 and TRBJ2-1, with 12 bases identical to TRBD2. This CDR3 comprises 15 residues. Germline lookup yields CDR1 MDHEN and CDR2 SYDVKM. V was clipped by 2 bases and J by 5 bases; unmatched bases: 1.

The rearrangement links TRBV27 to TRBJ2-6; tentatively, D is TRBD2 (5 bases). Germline V gene data show CDR1 as MNHEY and CDR2 as SMNVEV (reference sequence). This CDR3 spans 16 amino acids. V lost 7 bases, J lost 4 bases, and 17 bases lay in between. This chain's CDR3 is CASTHQRGSGANVLTF. DNA for the CDR3: TGTGCCAGCACCCACCAACGCGGGTCAGGGGCCAACGTCCTGACTTTC.

V usage is TRBV6-4 and J usage is TRBJ1-3, with a weak D call TRBD1 (5 bases). This CDR3 has 16 amino acids. V was trimmed by 6 bases and J by 3 bases, leaving 18 bases between them. Germline lookup yields CDR1 MRHNA and CDR2 SNTAGT. CDR3 in amino acids: CASRIPGLLIGNTIYF. CDR3 bases: TGTGCCAGCAGGATACCGGGACTGCTTATTGGAAACACCATATATTTT.

The V gene is TRBV11-3, the J gene TRBJ2-7; possible D gene TRBD1, 6 bases. Trimming removed 6 bases from V and 4 bases from J, with 13 bases in between. CDR1 and CDR2 (germline): SGHNT, YENEEA. This CDR3 contains 13 residues. In nucleotides, the CDR3 is TGTGCCAGCAGGCACAGGGCTAGGTACGAGCAGTACTTC. This gives the protein CASRHRARYEQYF.

This sequence joins TRBV2 and TRBJ2-7; 15 positions agree with TRBD2. The V and J ends lost 7 bases and 7 bases, in that order; junction bases with no gene match: 5. This CDR3 comprises 14 residues. Germline V gives CDR1 SNHLY, CDR2 FYNNEI. CDR3: CASTGLAGGQEQYF. In nucleotides, the CDR3 is TGTGCCAGCACGGGACTAGCGGGAGGCCAGGAGCAGTACTTC.

The V gene is TRBV19, the J gene TRBJ1-2; D uncertain. The CDR3 is made up of 12 amino acids. Germline assignment: CDR1 LNHDA and CDR2 SQIVND (reference sequence). Trimming shortened V by 7 bases and J by 2 bases, and 8 bases separated the two germline ends. This CDR3 reads CASKRENYGYTF. For the CDR3, the DNA is TGTGCCAGTAAGAGAGAGAACTATGGCTACACCTTC.

This clone was recorded once. This chain joins TRBV6-1 and TRBJ1-5; D is uncertain. The V end was cut by 7 bases, the J end by 5 bases, with 9 bases between. CDR1 and CDR2 from the germline V gene are MNHNS and SASEGT. CDR3 size: 12 residues. The CDR3 nucleotides read TGTGCCAGCACCCACCGCCATCAGCCCCAGCATTTT. This translates into CASTHRHQPQHF.

Note on this clone: Because the CDR3's place on the DNA is in doubt, the DNA is left out and the CDR3 is given as listed by TCRdb. The chain links TRBV4-1 to TRBJ2-2; TRBD1 is taken as the D call from the table, unchecked against the DNA. Germline-derived CDR1 and CDR2 are MGHRA and YSYEKL. The CDR3 adds up to 18 amino acids, both ends counted. The CDR3 loop is CASTLGTGTGLRAGELFF.

This clone was counted a few times. The chain carries TRBV30 and TRBJ2-7, with D unclear. Per germline, CDR1 GTSNPN and CDR2 SVGIG (reference sequence). V shed 2 bases and J shed 6 bases, with 14 bases lying between them. This CDR3 is built from 13 residues. CDR3 sequence reads: CAWSSPIRAEQYF. The CDR3 DNA follows: TGTGCCTGGAGTAGCCCCATAAGGGCCGAGCAGTACTTC.

V is TRBV5-6 and J is TRBJ1-2; D gene unclear. CDR3 length: 14 amino acids. Trimming removed 0 bases from V and 4 bases from J, with 10 bases in between. Germline CDR1 and CDR2: SGHDT and YYEEEE. The CDR3 sequence is CASSLGRQLYGYTF. CDR3 nucleotides: TGTGCCAGCAGCTTGGGACGGCAGCTCTATGGCTACACCTTC.

The genes are TRBV7-9 and TRBJ1-6; no firm D call. Between the trimmed V and J ends, which lost 1 base and 8 bases, there was a span of 9 bases. Germline CDR1 reads SEHNR; CDR2 reads FQNEAQ (reference sequence). This CDR3 has 14 residues. CDR3 bases: TGTGCCAGCAGCTTAGAGGCCCGATATTCACCCCTCCACTTT. This encodes CASSLEARYSPLHF.

This clone was seen a few times. The rearrangement links TRBV6-4 to TRBJ2-1, with D possibly TRBD1 on 6 matching bases. The germline gives CDR1 MRHNA, CDR2 SNTAGT. The CDR3 spans 15 residues. Trimming took 8 bases from V and 4 from J, leaving 18 bases between them. For the CDR3, the DNA is TGTGCCAGCGCTGAGGGGGACGCGGAATACAATGAGCAGTTCTTC. It codes for CASAEGDAEYNEQFF.

The table lists this clone with a few counts. The CDR3 DNA is TGTGCCAGTAGTCTGAGGGTGAACACTGAAGCTTTCTTT. Residues: CASSLRVNTEAFF. V and J are TRBV19 and TRBJ1-1; D gene ambiguous. Trimming removed 5 bases from V and 0 bases from J, with 7 bases in between. Looked up from germline, CDR1 is LNHDA and CDR2 is SQIVND (reference sequence). This CDR3 contains 13 residues.

The gene calls are TRBV21-1 and TRBJ2-1; the DNA was not used to check the table's D call, TRBD2. TRBV21-1 is reported as a pseudogene. This CDR3 is built from 16 residues. The CDR3 here is CASSYGTSGSYNEQFF. CDR3 coding DNA: TGTGCCAGCAGCTACGGGACTAGCGGTTCCTACAATGAGCAGTTCTTC.

The chain's CDR3 is CASRLAGVISNEQFF. In DNA form, the CDR3 reads TGTGCCAGCAGGCTAGCGGGAGTAATATCCAATGAGCAGTTCTTC. The V gene is TRBV11-2, the J gene TRBJ2-1, with 10 bases fitting TRBD2. Germline lookup yields CDR1 SGHAT and CDR2 FQNNGV. CDR3 length: 15 residues. V gave up 6 bases and J gave up 6 bases; unmatched junction bases: 8.

In DNA form, the CDR3 reads TGCGCCAGCAGCCAAGGGACAAAAAACATTCAGTACTTC. As protein: CASSQGTKNIQYF. V and J are TRBV4-3 and TRBJ2-4, with D perhaps matching TRBD1 (5 bases). The CDR3 loop spans 13 amino acids. Germline CDR1 and CDR2: LGHNA and YSLEER. V lost 1 base and J 4 bases, leaving 5 bases between the germline ends.

This clone was picked up one time. CDR3 DNA: TGTGCCAGTAGGAAGGACAGGGACTCTGGAAACACCATATATTTT. It is translated as CASRKDRDSGNTIYF. J is TRBJ1-3 and V is TRBV19, with TRBD1 matching over 8 bases. The CDR3 totals 15 residues. Losses at the gene ends were 6 bases for V and 0 bases for J; bases not matched to a gene: 4. From germline, CDR1 is LNHDA and CDR2 SQIVND (reference sequence).